These 9 T cell receptor beta chains originate from one sample sequenced in a study of cytomegalovirus exposure and HLA in healthy donors. Method: immunoSEQ multiplex PCR; TCRdb's copy keeps in-frame clones and lacks some. The profile covers around 150,000 clones, with approximately 80% appearing a single time and about 2% taken by the ten largest. The sample consisted of PBMCs. The source of these receptors is a man aged 30 to 39 in good health and CMV-seropositive.

The chain couples TRBV11-2 to TRBJ2-1; possible D gene TRBD1, 6 bases. Trimming took 2 bases from V and 10 from J, leaving 9 bases between them. CDR1 SGHAT and CDR2 FQNNGV come from the germline V gene. This CDR3 is built from 12 residues. The CDR3 coding sequence is TGTGCCAGCAGCTTATGGGGGCTGGAGCAGTTCTTC. Encoded protein: CASSLWGLEQFF.

V gene TRBV4-3 combines with J gene TRBJ2-7; 12 bases match TRBD2. V dropped 0 bases and J dropped 6; count of bases not matched to a gene: 9. The CDR3 contains 17 residues. Germline CDR1 and CDR2: LGHNA and YSLEER. This CDR3 is CASSQEPLAGGGSEQYF. The CDR3 DNA sequence: TGCGCCAGCAGCCAAGAACCCCTAGCGGGGGGGGGATCCGAGCAGTACTTC.

In its sample, this clone was seen once. The genes are TRBV6-6 and TRBJ1-3; D gene uncertain. The CDR3 is 14 amino acids. Trimming took 5 bases from V and 2 from J, leaving 10 bases between them. CDR1 and CDR2 from the germline V gene are MNHNY and SVGAGI (reference sequence). The CDR3: CASSAPTTGNTIYF. In DNA form, the CDR3 reads TGTGCCAGCAGTGCCCCGACAACTGGAAACACCATATATTTT.

This chain links TRBV19 with TRBJ1-1; no reliable D call. V lost 7 bases, J lost 1 base, and 4 bases lay in between. CDR1 is LNHDA, CDR2 SQIVND, per germline (reference sequence). CDR3 length: 11 amino acids. The chain's CDR3 is CASNKNTEAFF. CDR3 DNA: TGTGCCAGTAATAAGAACACTGAAGCTTTCTTT.

The chain employs TRBV29-1 and TRBJ1-2, with a weak D call TRBD1 (5 bases). V was pared by 0 bases and J by 7 bases, with 15 bases between. Germline CDR1 SQVTM, CDR2 ANQGSEA. The CDR3 has 14 residues. CDR3 bases: TGCAGCGTTGAAGATAGCCGCAGGGCGGCTGGCTACACCTTC. It encodes CSVEDSRRAAGYTF.

The chain recombines TRBV4-1 with TRBJ1-3; D not certain. Deletions cut 0 bases from V and 8 bases from J, with 11 bases between. Germline CDR1 reads MGHRA; CDR2 reads YSYEKL. The CDR3 length is 14 residues. The chain's CDR3 is CASSQDLVRDTIYF. The CDR3 DNA follows: TGCGCCAGCAGCCAAGATCTGGTGAGGGACACCATATATTTT.

V and J are TRBV27 and TRBJ1-6; D ambiguous. CDR1 and CDR2 (germline): MNHEY, SMNVEV (reference sequence). Trimming left V 0 bases short and J 7 bases short, with 16 bases between. There are 17 residues in the CDR3. Written as DNA, the CDR3 is TGTGCCAGCAGTTTATCGATGCGGGGTAGCCTCAATTCACCCCTCCACTTT. This translates into CASSLSMRGSLNSPLHF.

The chain links TRBV18 to TRBJ2-5, with TRBD1 matching over 7 bases. Germline V lookup: CDR1 KGHSH, CDR2 LQKENI. CDR3 length equals 13 residues. V lost 1 base to trimming and J lost 4 bases; unmatched junction nucleotides: 0. CDR3 nucleotides: TGTGCCAGCTCACCACGACAGGGAGAGACCCAGTACTTC. Its protein is CASSPRQGETQYF.

The V and J genes are TRBV10-3 and TRBJ2-7; possible D gene TRBD2, 7 bases. This CDR3 spans 15 amino acids. Germline loops: CDR1 ENHRY, CDR2 SYGVKD. Deletions cut 6 bases from V and 0 bases from J, with 15 bases between. CDR3: CAIRGGLQTSYEQYF. In DNA form, the CDR3 reads TGTGCCATCAGAGGGGGACTACAAACCTCCTACGAGCAGTACTTC.